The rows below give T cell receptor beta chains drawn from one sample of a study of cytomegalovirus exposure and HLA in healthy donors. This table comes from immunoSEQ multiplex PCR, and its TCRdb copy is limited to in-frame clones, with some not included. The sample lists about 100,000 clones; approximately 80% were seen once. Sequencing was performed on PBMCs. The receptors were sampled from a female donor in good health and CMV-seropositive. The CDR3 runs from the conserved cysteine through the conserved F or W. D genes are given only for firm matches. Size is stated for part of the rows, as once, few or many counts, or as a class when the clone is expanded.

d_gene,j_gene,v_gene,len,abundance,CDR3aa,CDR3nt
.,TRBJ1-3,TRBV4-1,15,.,CASSQVSGAGNTIYF,TGCGCCAGCAGCCAAGTATCCGGGGCTGGAAACACCATATATTTT
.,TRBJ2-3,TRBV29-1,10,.,CSALGAAQYF,TGCAGCGCGCTGGGGGCAGCGCAGTATTTT
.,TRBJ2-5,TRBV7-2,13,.,CVSSELVAETQYF,TGTGTCAGCAGCGAACTAGTTGCGGAGACCCAGTACTTC
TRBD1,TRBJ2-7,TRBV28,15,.,CASSSAGTGLSEQYF,TGTGCCAGCAGTTCCGCCGGGACAGGGTTGAGTGAGCAGTACTTC
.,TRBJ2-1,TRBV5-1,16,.,CASSFDPERRVTEQFF,TGCGCCAGCAGCTTTGACCCCGAGCGGAGGGTTACTGAGCAGTTCTTC
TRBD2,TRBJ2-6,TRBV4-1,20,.,CASSHPSGVSIGSGANVLTF,TGCGCCAGCAGCCATCCCAGCGGGGTTAGTATCGGGTCTGGGGCCAACGTCCTGACTTTC
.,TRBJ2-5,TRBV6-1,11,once,CASRSTETQYF,TGTGCCAGCAGGAGTACGGAGACCCAGTACTTC
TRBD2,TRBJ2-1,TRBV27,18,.,CASSLRLKPAGNINEQFF,TGTGCCAGCAGTTTAAGGCTCAAACCAGCGGGAAACATCAATGAGCAGTTCTTC
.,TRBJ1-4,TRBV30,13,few,CAWSGRDFEKLFF,TGTGCCTGGAGCGGCAGGGACTTTGAAAAACTGTTTTTT
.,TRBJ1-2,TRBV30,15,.,CAWNIGREQGVGYTF,TGTGCCTGGAATATCGGCCGGGAACAGGGAGTCGGCTACACCTTC
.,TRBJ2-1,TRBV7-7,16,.,CASSLGVGSSYNEQFF,TGTGCTAGCAGCTTAGGAGTGGGGAGCTCCTACAATGAGCAGTTCTTC
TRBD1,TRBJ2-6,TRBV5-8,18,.,CASSPRTGLASGANVLTF,TGTGCCAGCAGCCCCCGGACAGGGTTAGCTTCTGGGGCCAACGTCCTGACTTTC
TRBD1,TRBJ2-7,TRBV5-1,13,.,CASQGQVGGEQYF,TGCGCCAGCCAAGGACAGGTCGGAGGCGAGCAGTACTTC
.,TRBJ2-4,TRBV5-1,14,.,CASSAREAKNIQYF,TGCGCCAGCAGCGCCAGGGAAGCCAAAAACATTCAGTACTTC
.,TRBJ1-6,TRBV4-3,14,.,CASSQVSLGDPLHF,TGCGCCAGCAGCCAAGTTTCCTTGGGCGATCCCCTCCACTTT
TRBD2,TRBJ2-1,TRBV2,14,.,CASSALAAYNEQFF,TGTGCCAGCAGTGCACTAGCGGCCTACAATGAGCAGTTCTTC
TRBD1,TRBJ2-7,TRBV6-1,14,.,CASSGQGGPYEQYF,TGTGCCAGCAGTGGACAGGGCGGACCCTACGAGCAGTACTTC
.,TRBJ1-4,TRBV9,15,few,CASSPQVATNEKLFF,TGTGCCAGCAGCCCCCAGGTTGCAACTAATGAAAAACTGTTTTTT
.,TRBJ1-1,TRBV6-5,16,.,CASSYSRPGRNTEAFF,TGTGCCAGCAGTTACTCCCGCCCAGGGCGGAACACTGAAGCTTTCTTT
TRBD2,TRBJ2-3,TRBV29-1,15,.,CSVLGLAGGLDTQYF,TGCAGCGTCCTTGGACTAGCGGGGGGTTTAGATACGCAGTATTTT
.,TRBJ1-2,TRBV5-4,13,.,CASSLTENYGYTF,TGTGCCAGCAGCTTAACAGAAAACTATGGCTACACCTTC
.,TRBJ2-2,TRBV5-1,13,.,CASSFRNTGELFF,TGCGCCAGCAGCTTTAGGAACACCGGGGAGCTGTTTTTT
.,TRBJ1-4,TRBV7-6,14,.,CASASATVGEKLFF,TGTGCCAGCGCATCCGCGACAGTAGGTGAAAAACTGTTTTTT
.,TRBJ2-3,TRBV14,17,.,CASSQRMTAASTDTQYF,TGTGCCAGCAGCCAACGGATGACAGCTGCTAGCACAGATACGCAGTATTTT
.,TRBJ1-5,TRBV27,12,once,CASSPGLKPQHF,TGTGCCAGCAGTCCGGGGTTAAAGCCCCAGCATTTT
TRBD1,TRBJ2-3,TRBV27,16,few,CASSRRGQGSTDTQYF,TGTGCCAGCAGTCGACGGGGACAGGGGAGCACAGATACGCAGTATTTT
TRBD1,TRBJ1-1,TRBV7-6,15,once,CAIPKTTGTGTEAFF,TGTGCCATCCCAAAGACCACCGGGACAGGGACTGAAGCTTTCTTT
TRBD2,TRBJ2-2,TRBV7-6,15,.,CASSSGLAYTGELFF,TGTGCCAGCAGCTCAGGACTAGCGTACACCGGGGAGCTGTTTTTT
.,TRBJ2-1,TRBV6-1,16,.,CASSVQVYSSYNEQFF,TGTGCCAGCAGTGTCCAGGTTTACAGCTCCTACAATGAGCAGTTCTTC
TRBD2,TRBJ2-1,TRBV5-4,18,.,CASSLPGLAGDVVNEQFF,TGTGCCAGCAGCTTACCGGGACTAGCGGGAGATGTCGTAAATGAGCAGTTCTTC
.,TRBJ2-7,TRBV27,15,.,CASSSPGRLAYEQYF,TGTGCCAGCAGTTCCCCCGGCAGGCTGGCCTACGAGCAGTACTTC
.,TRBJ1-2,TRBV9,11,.,CASSSGYGYTF,TGTGCCAGCAGCTCAGGCTATGGCTACACCTTC
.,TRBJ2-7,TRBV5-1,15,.,CASSTGTFDSYEQYF,TGCGCCAGTTCAACCGGGACTTTTGACTCCTACGAGCAGTACTTC
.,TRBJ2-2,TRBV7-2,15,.,CASSLGGVRTGELFF,TGTGCCAGCAGCTTAGGGGGGGTACGGACCGGGGAGCTGTTTTTT
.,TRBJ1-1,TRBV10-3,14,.,CAIRSVLPDTEAFF,TGTGCCATCAGGTCGGTACTTCCGGACACTGAAGCTTTCTTT
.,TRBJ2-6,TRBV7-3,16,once,CASSLTLAGGANVLTF,TGTGCCAGCAGCTTAACGCTTGCAGGAGGGGCCAACGTCCTGACTTTC
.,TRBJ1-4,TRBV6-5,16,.,CASSYGGTRGNEKLFF,TGTGCCAGCAGTTACGGTGGGACTCGGGGGAATGAAAAACTGTTTTTT
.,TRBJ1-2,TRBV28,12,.,CASSTEFYGYTF,TGTGCCAGCAGCACAGAGTTCTATGGCTACACCTTC
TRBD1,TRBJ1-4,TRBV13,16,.,CATNDRAHSTNEKLFF,TGTGCCACCAACGACAGGGCGCACTCAACTAATGAAAAACTGTTTTTT
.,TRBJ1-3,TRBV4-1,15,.,CASSQDRGMRNTIYF,TGCGCCAGCAGCCAAGATCGCGGGATGAGGAACACCATATATTTT
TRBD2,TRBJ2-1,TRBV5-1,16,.,CASSLGGTSSLNEQFF,TGCGCCAGCAGCTTGGGAGGGACTAGCTCTTTGAATGAGCAGTTCTTC
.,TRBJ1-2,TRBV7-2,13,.,CASTAGQNYGYTF,TGTGCCAGCACCGCCGGACAGAACTATGGCTACACCTTC
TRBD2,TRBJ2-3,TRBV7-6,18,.,CASSLVASGGRGTDTQYF,TGTGCCAGCAGCTTAGTGGCTAGCGGGGGACGAGGCACAGATACGCAGTATTTT
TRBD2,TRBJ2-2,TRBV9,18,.,CASSLSSGLRGGTGELFF,TGTGCCAGCAGCCTCTCCTCCGGACTACGGGGGGGTACCGGGGAGCTGTTTTTT